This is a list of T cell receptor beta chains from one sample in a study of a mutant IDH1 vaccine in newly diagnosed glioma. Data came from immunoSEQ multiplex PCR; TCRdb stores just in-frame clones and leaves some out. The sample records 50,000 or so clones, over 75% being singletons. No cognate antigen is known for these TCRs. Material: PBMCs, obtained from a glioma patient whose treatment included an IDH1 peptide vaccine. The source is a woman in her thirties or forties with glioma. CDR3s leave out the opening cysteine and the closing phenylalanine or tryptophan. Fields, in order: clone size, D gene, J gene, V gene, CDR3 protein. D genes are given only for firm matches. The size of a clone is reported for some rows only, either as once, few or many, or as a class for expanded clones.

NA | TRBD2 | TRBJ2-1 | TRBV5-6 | ASSGPSGEQF
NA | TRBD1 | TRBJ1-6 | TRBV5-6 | ASESPGTGNSPLH
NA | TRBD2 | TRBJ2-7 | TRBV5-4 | ASSFGGTSGFYEQY
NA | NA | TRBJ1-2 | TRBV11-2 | ASSLNGGYT
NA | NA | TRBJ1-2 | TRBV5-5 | ASSRDSLNYGYT
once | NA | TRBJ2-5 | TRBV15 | ATSRVLGQETQY
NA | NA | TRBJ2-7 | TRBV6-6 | ASSYTSLYEQY
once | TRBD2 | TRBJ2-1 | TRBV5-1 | ASSLGPSLTSGGAEEQF
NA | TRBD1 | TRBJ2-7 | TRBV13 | ASSYRTGGGNEQY
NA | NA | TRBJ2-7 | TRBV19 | ASSIGASYEQY
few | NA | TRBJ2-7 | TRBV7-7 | ASSLSSAAYEQY
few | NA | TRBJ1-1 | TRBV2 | ASSEAGRPSKSEAF
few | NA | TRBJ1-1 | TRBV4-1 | ASSQDGAAAF
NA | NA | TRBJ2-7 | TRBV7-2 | ASSSPTGRRSYEQY
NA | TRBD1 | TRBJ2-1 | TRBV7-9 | ATGGTGLVNEQF
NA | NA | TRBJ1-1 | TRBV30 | AWVDALNTEAF
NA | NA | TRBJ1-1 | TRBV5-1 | ASSLARGRAEAF
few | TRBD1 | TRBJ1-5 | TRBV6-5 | ASRGTGEAQPQH
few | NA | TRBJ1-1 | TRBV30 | AGPRGNTEAF
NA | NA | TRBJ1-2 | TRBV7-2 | ASSTTARPNYGYT
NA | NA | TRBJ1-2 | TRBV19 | ASSPKGNYGYT
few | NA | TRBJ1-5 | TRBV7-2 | ASSLSGAGEQPQH
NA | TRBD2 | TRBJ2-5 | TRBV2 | ASSLGLEYQETQY
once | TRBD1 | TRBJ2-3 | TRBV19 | ASSKGQGTDTQY
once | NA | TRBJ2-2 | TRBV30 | AWKIQAAGELF
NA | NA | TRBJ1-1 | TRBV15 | ATSRDEGDVTEAF
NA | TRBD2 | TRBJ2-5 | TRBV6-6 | ASSRGGAVETQY
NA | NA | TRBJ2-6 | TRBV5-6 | ASSLVRRGAGANVLT
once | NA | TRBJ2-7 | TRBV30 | AWSGTEQY
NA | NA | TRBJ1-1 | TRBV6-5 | ASFSRVAEAF
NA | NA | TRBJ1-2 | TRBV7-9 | ASSLVLGFGYT
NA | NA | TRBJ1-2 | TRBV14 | ASSQGLPYGYT
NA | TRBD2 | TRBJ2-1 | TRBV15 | ATSRDLGSGGPYNEQF
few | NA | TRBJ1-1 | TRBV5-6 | ASSLSGVGD
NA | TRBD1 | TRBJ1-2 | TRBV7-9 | ASSPPGQGGSGYT
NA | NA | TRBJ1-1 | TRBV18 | ASSPFTGQDTEAF
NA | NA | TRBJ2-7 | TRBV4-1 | ASSQEVGMSSYEQY
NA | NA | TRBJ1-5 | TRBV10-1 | ASSGDPNQPQH
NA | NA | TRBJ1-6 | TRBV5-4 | ASSLSGSLDSPLH